These 14 T cell receptor beta chains originate from one sample sequenced in a study of T cell responses to AZD1222 COVID-19 vaccine. TCRdb's table, derived via immunoSEQ multiplex PCR, lists solely in-frame clones and lacks some. The sample has roughly 120,000 clones, roughly 90% seen once; the top ten hold more than 6%. The source material was peripheral blood, sampled 28 days after the second AZD1222 dose. All receptors come from an adult who received the AZD1222 COVID-19 vaccine.

This clone was found once. The CDR3 spells CATSDSYRDNTGELFF. In DNA, the CDR3 is TGTGCCACCAGTGATTCGTACAGGGATAACACCGGGGAGCTGTTTTTT. This rearrangement joins TRBV24-1 to TRBJ2-2; perhaps TRBD1 as D (6 bases). Germline CDR1 and CDR2: KGHDR and SFDVKD. This CDR3 is 16 amino acids long. V was shortened by 2 bases and J by 2 bases, with 11 bases between the two germline ends.

Worth noting for this clone: One end of the junction varies from germline; a read error may be responsible. V is TRBV7-7 and J is TRBJ1-4; a possible D gene is TRBD1 (5 bases). CDR3 length: 14 amino acids. Germline CDR1 reads SSHAT; CDR2 reads FNYEAQ (reference sequence). The CDR3 is CASSLGGKSEKLFF. The CDR3, as DNA: TGTGCTAGCAGCTTGGGGGGGAAGAGTGAAAAACTGTTTTTT.

J is TRBJ1-2 and V is TRBV28; TRBD1 matches at 7 bases. Germline CDR1 is MDHEN and CDR2 is SYDVKM. V gave up 4 bases and J gave up 3 bases; unmatched junction bases: 8. The CDR3 runs to 15 residues. This CDR3 reads CASSSWDSSYYGYTF. Here the CDR3 DNA reads TGTGCCAGCAGTTCTTGGGACAGTTCATACTATGGCTACACCTTC.

In nucleotides, the CDR3 is TGTGCCAGCAGTCCCATGACTAGATCCCTCCCGGAGCAGTACTTC. Encoded protein: CASSPMTRSLPEQYF. The chain employs TRBV28 and TRBJ2-7; possibly TRBD2 for D (6 bases). The V end was cut by 5 bases, the J end by 7 bases, with 21 bases between. The CDR3 contains 15 residues. Germline lookup yields CDR1 MDHEN and CDR2 SYDVKM.

The rearrangement joins TRBV6-5 to TRBJ1-6; D ambiguous. CDR3 length: 14 amino acids. V was trimmed by 6 bases and J by 5 bases, leaving 11 bases between them. Germline CDR1 is MNHEY and CDR2 is SVGAGI. The DNA for the CDR3 is TGTGCCAGCAGCACAGCAGCAGATAATTCACCCCTCCACTTT. Translated: CASSTAADNSPLHF.

The chain has TRBV19 and TRBJ2-2; D ambiguous. Germline V gives CDR1 LNHDA, CDR2 SQIVND (reference sequence). The CDR3 loop spans 15 amino acids. The V gene lost 3 bases and the J gene lost 4 bases, with 12 bases spanning the gap. The CDR3 DNA reads as TGTGCCAGTAGTATTCTATCGGAGCCCACCGGGGAGCTGTTTTTT. Protein product: CASSILSEPTGELFF. Full variable domain (rest looked up from reference TRBV19 and TRBJ2-2): DGGITQSPKYLFRKEGQNVTLSCEQNLNHDAMYWYRQDPGQGLRLIYYSQIVNDFQKGDIAEGYSVSREKKESFPLTVTSAQKNPTAFYLCASSILSEPTGELFFGEGSRLTVL.

The chain recombines TRBV28 with TRBJ2-7, with 8 nucleotides matching TRBD1. The CDR3 sequence is 15 residues long. Germline CDR1 reads MDHEN; CDR2 reads SYDVKM. V shed 4 bases, J shed 3 bases, and the junction held 8 bases outside the gene matches. The CDR3 here is CASSSYRGLNYEQYF. CDR3 in DNA: TGTGCCAGCAGTTCCTACAGGGGGTTAAACTACGAGCAGTACTTC.

DNA of the CDR3: TGTGCCAGTAGTATCGGGACTAGCGGGAGAAGAGGTAATGAGCAGTTCTTC. Translated: CASSIGTSGRRGNEQFF. V usage is TRBV19 and J usage is TRBJ2-1; 14 nucleotides line up with TRBD2. The ends lost 3 bases at V and 7 bases at J; junction bases unmatched: 8. From germline, CDR1 is LNHDA and CDR2 SQIVND (reference sequence). The CDR3 is 17 amino acids.

The rearrangement links TRBV10-2 to TRBJ2-3, with D maybe TRBD1 (5 bases). Germline V lookup: CDR1 WSHSY, CDR2 SAAADI. CDR3 length: 14 residues. The germline V and J ends were trimmed by 4 bases and 4 bases, with 12 bases remaining between them. CDR3 region: CASSVSMGPDTQYF. The CDR3 coding sequence is TGCGCCAGCAGTGTTAGTATGGGGCCAGATACGCAGTATTTT.

V is TRBV18 and J is TRBJ1-5; perhaps TRBD1 as D (5 bases). This CDR3 comprises 14 residues. Germline-derived CDR1 and CDR2 are KGHSH and LQKENI. The V end lost 6 bases, the J end lost 1 base, and 10 bases lay between the germline ends. CDR3 nucleotide sequence: TGTGCCAGCTCTCAGGGTCGGAGCAATCAGCCCCAGCATTTT. The encoded protein is CASSQGRSNQPQHF.

V usage is TRBV2 and J usage is TRBJ1-5; perhaps TRBD1 as D (6 bases). V lost 3 bases and J 2 bases, leaving 8 bases between the germline ends. Germline CDR1 and CDR2: SNHLY and FYNNEI. CDR3 length: 14 amino acids. In DNA, the CDR3 is TGTGCCAGCAGTGAGTCAGGGGGCAATCAGCCCCAGCATTTT. Translating gives CASSESGGNQPQHF.

A few counts support this clone. The chain uses TRBV15 and TRBJ2-7; D may match TRBD1 or TRBD2 (6 bases each). Germline CDR1 LNHNV, CDR2 YYDKDF (reference sequence). Trimming took 0 bases from V and 2 from J, leaving 11 bases between them. The CDR3 sequence is 15 residues long. CDR3 DNA: TGTGCCACCAGCAGAGACAGGGGAGGTACCTACGAGCAGTACTTC. Protein sequence: CATSRDRGGTYEQYF.

The sample holds one count of this clone. The chain couples TRBV10-3 to TRBJ1-3; D not certain. Germline CDR1 and CDR2: ENHRY and SYGVKD. CDR3 length: 15 amino acids. V lost 3 bases, J lost 3 bases, and 12 bases lay in between. The DNA for the CDR3 is TGTGCCATCAGTGACCACGGCCGTTTTGGAAACACCATATATTTT. The encoded protein is CAISDHGRFGNTIYF.

V gene TRBV6-1 combines with J gene TRBJ1-2; D not resolved. Trimming pared 2 bases from V and 3 bases from J, leaving 10 bases between. Germline CDR1 and CDR2: MNHNS and SASEGT. CDR3 length equals 14 residues. CDR3 coding DNA: TGTGCCAGCAGTGAAAGAGAATGGGACTATGGCTACACCTTC. This translates into CASSEREWDYGYTF.